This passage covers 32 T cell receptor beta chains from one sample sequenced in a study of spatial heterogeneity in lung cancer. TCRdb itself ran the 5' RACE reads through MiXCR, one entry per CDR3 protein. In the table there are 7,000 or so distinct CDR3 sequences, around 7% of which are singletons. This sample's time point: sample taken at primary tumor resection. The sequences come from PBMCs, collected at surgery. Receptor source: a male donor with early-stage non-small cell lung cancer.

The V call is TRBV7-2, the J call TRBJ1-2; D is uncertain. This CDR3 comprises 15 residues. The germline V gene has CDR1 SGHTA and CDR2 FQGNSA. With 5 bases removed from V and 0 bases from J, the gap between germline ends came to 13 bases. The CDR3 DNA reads TGTGCCAGCAGCGGGAGGGCAGGACCTAACTATGGCTACACCTTC. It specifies CASSGRAGPNYGYTF.

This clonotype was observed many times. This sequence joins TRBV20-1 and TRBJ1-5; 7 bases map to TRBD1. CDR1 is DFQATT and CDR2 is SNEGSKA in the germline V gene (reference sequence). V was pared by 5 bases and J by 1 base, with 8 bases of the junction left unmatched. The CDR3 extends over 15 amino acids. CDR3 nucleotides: TGCAGTGCTGGCGGACAGGATCGCAGCAATCAGCCCCAGCATTTT. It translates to CSAGGQDRSNQPQHF.

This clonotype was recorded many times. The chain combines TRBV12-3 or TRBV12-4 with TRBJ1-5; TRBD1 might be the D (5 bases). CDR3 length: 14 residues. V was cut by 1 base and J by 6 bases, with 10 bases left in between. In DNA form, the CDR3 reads TGTGCCAGCAGTTTAGGGGGCGTTGGTCAGCCCCAGCATTTT. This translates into CASSLGGVGQPQHF.

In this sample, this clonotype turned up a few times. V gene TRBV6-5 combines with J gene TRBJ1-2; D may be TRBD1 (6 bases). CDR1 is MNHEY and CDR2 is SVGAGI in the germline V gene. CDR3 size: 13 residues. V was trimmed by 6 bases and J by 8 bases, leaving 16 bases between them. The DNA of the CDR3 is TGTGCCAGCAGATGGACAGCGACTGGCGGCTACACCTTC. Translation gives CASRWTATGGYTF.

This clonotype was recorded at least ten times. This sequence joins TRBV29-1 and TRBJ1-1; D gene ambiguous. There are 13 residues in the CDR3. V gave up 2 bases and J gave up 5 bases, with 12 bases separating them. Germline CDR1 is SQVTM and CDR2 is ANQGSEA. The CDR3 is CSVERSSGTEAFF. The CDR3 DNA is TGCAGCGTTGAAAGATCCTCGGGGACTGAAGCTTTCTTT.

The CDR3 region has the DNA TGTGCCAGTAGCCAACAGTCCAGGGGCGGACATGGCTACACCTTC. This codes for CASSQQSRGGHGYTF. The chain recombines TRBV19 with TRBJ1-2, with a possible D match to TRBD1 (6 bases). Germline CDR1 and CDR2: LNHDA and SQIVND (reference sequence). The CDR3 consists of 15 residues. V was shortened by 6 bases and J by 6 bases, with 20 bases between the two germline ends. Looking up the rest from reference TRBV19 and TRBJ1-2 gives the full variable domain: DGGITQSPKYLFRKEGQNVTLSCEQNLNHDAMYWYRQDPGQGLRLIYYSQIVNDFQKGDIAEGYSVSREKKESFPLTVTSAQKNPTAFYLCASSQQSRGGHGYTFGSGTRLTVV.

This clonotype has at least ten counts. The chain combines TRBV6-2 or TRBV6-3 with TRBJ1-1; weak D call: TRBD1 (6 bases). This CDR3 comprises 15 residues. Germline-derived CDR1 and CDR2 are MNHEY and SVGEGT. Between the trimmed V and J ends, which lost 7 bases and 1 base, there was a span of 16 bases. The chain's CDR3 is CASTDGGGRNTEAFF. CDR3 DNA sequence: TGTGCCAGCACCGACGGGGGGGGCAGGAACACTGAAGCTTTCTTT.

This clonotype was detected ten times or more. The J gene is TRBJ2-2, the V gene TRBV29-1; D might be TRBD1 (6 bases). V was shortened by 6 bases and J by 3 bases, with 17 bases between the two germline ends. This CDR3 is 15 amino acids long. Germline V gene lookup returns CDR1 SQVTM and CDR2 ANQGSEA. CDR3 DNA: TGCAGCGTCATACAGGGTTCCCCCGACACCGGGGAGCTGTTTTTT. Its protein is CSVIQGSPDTGELFF.

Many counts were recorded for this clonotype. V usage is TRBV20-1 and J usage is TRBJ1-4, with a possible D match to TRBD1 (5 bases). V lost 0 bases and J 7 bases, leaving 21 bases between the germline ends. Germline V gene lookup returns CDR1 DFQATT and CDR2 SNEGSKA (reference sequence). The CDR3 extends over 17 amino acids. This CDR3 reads CSARDWTSAGSGEKLFF. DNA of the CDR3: TGCAGTGCTAGAGATTGGACCTCCGCAGGGAGCGGTGAAAAACTGTTTTTT.

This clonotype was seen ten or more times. DNA of the CDR3: TGCAGTGCTAGAGGCGGTAGCGGGATAGCCGGGGAGCTGTTTTTT. This sequence encodes CSARGGSGIAGELFF. The chain recombines TRBV20-1 with TRBJ2-2, with TRBD2 matching over 8 bases. The CDR3 extends over 15 amino acids. Germline assignment: CDR1 DFQATT and CDR2 SNEGSKA (reference sequence). Losses at the gene ends were 1 base for V and 6 bases for J; bases not matched to a gene: 7.

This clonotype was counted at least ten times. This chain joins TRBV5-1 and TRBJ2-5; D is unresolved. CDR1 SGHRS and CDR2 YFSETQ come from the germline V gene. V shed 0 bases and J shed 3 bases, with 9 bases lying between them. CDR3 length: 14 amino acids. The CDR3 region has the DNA TGCGCCAGCAGCTTGGTTGCGGCCGAAGAGACCCAGTACTTC. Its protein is CASSLVAAEETQYF.

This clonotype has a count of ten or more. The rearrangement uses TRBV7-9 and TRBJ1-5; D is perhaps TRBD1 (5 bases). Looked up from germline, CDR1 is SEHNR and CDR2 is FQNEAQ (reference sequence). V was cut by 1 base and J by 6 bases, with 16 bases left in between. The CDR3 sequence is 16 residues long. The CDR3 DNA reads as TGTGCCAGCAGCTTAGGACGGGACCCGGGACGTCAGCCCCAGCATTTT. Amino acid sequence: CASSLGRDPGRQPQHF.

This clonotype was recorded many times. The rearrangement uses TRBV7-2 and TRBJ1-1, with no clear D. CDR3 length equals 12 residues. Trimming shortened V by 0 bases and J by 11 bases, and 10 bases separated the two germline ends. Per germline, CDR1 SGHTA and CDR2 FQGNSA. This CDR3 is CASSLAGGSAFF. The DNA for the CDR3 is TGTGCCAGCAGCTTAGCAGGAGGGAGCGCTTTCTTT.

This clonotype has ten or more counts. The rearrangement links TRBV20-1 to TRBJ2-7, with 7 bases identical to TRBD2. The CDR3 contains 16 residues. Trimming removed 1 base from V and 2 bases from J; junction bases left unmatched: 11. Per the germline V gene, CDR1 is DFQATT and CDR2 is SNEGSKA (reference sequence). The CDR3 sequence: CSARGPMSSGTYEQYF. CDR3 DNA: TGCAGTGCTAGAGGCCCCATGTCTAGCGGAACCTACGAGCAGTACTTC.

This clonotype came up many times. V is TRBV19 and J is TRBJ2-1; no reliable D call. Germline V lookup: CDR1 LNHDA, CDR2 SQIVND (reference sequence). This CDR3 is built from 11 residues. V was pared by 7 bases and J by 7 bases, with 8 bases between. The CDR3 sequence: CASTSANEQFF. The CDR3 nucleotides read TGTGCCAGTACGTCTGCAAATGAGCAGTTCTTC.

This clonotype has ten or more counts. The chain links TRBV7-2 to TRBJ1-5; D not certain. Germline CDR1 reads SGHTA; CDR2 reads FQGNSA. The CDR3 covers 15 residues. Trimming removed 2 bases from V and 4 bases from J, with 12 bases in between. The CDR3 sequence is CASSLPGGGNQPQHF. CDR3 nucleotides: TGTGCCAGCAGCTTACCGGGAGGAGGGAATCAGCCCCAGCATTTT.

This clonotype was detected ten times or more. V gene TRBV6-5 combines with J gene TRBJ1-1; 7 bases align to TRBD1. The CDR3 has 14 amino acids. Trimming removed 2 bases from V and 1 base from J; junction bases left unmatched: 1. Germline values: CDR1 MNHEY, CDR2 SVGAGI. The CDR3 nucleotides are TGTGCCAGCAGTTACGGGACAGAGAACACTGAAGCTTTCTTT. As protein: CASSYGTENTEAFF.

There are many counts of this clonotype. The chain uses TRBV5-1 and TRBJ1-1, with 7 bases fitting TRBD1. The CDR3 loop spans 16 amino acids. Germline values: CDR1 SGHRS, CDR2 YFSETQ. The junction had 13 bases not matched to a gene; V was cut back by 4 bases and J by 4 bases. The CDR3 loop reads CASSPTGTSGGTEAFF. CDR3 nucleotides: TGCGCCAGCAGCCCGACCGGGACCTCAGGGGGCACTGAAGCTTTCTTT.

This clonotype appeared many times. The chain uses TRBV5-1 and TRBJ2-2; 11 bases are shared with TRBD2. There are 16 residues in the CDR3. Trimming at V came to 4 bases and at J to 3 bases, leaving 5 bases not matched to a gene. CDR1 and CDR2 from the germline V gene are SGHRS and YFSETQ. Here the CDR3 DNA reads TGCGCCAGCAGCCCTCTAGCGGGAGGAGACACCGGGGAGCTGTTTTTT. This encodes CASSPLAGGDTGELFF.

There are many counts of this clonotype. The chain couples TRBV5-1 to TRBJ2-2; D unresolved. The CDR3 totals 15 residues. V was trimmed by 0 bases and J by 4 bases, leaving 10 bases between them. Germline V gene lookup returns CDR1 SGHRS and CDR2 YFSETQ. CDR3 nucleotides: TGCGCCAGCAGCTTGGACGGGCAAAGCACCGGGGAGCTGTTTTTT. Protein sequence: CASSLDGQSTGELFF.

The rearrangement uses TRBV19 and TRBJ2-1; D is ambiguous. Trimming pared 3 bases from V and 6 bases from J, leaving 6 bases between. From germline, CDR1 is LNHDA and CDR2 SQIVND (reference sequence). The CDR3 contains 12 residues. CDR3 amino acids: CASSINPNEQFF. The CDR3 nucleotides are TGTGCCAGTAGTATCAACCCCAATGAGCAGTTCTTC.

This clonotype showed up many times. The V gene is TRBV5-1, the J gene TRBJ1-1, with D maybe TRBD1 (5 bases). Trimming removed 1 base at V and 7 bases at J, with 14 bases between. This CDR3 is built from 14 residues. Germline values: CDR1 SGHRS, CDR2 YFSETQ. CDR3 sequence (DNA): TGCGCCAGCAGCTTGTCGGGGGAAGCGAATGAAGCTTTCTTT. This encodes CASSLSGEANEAFF.

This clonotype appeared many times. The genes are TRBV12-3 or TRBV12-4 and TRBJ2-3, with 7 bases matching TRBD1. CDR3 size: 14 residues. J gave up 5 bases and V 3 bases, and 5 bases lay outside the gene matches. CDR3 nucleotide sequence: TGTGCCAGCAGTTTCAACTACAGGGGAGATACGCAGTATTTT. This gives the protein CASSFNYRGDTQYF.

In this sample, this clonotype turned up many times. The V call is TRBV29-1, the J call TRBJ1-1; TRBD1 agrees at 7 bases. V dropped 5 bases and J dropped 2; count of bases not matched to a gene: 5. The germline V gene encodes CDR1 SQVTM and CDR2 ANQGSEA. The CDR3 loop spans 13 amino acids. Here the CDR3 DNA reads TGCAGCGTTTACCAGGGGGTAAACACTGAAGCTTTCTTT. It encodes CSVYQGVNTEAFF.

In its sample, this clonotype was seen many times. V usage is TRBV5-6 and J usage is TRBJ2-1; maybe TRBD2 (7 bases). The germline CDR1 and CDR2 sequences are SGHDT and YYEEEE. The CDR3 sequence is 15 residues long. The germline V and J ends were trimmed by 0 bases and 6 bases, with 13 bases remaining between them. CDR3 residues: CASSLAGGTVNEQFF. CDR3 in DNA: TGTGCCAGCAGCTTGGCGGGGGGCACCGTCAATGAGCAGTTCTTC. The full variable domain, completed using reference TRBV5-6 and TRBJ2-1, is DAGVTQSPTHLIKTRGQQVTLRCSPKSGHDTVSWYQQALGQGPQFIFQYYEEEERQRGNFPDRFSGHQFPNYSSELNVNALLLGDSALYLCASSLAGGTVNEQFFGPGTRLTVL.

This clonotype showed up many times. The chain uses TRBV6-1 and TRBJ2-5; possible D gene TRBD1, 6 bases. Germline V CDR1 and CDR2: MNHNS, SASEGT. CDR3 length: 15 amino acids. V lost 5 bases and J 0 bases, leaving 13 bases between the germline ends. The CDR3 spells CASSRSTGNQETQYF. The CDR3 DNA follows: TGTGCCAGCAGTAGATCAACAGGGAACCAAGAGACCCAGTACTTC.

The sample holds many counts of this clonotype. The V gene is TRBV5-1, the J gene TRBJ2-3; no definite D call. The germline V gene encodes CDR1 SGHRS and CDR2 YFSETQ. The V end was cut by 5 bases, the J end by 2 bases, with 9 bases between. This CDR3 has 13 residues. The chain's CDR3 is CASSPQITDTQYF. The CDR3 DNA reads TGCGCCAGCAGTCCACAGATCACAGATACGCAGTATTTT.

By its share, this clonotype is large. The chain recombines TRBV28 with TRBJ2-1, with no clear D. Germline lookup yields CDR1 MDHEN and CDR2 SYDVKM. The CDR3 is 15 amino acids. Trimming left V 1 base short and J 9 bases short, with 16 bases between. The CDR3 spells CASSLSGLPSGEQFF. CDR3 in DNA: TGTGCCAGCAGTTTATCGGGTCTTCCCTCCGGTGAGCAGTTCTTC.

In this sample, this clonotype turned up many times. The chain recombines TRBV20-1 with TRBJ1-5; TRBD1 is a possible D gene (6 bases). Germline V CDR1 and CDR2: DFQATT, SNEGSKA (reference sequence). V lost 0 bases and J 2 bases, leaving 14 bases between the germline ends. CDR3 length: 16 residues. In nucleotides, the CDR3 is TGCAGTGCTAGAGAGGTGGGGGGCTCGGGCAATCAGCCCCAGCATTTT. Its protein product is CSAREVGGSGNQPQHF.

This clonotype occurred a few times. The CDR3 sequence is CASSLRAGNNEQFF. The CDR3 nucleotides read TGCGCCAGCAGCTTACGAGCGGGGAACAATGAGCAGTTCTTC. V usage is TRBV5-1 and J usage is TRBJ2-1, with 7 positions matching TRBD2. The CDR3 extends over 14 amino acids. The germline CDR1 and CDR2 sequences are SGHRS and YFSETQ. The V gene end was trimmed by 2 bases and the J gene end by 5 bases; junction bases not matched to a gene: 4. Based on the CDR3 plus reference TRBV5-1 and TRBJ2-1, the full variable domain is KAGVTQTPRYLIKTRGQQVTLSCSPISGHRSVSWYQQTPGQGLQFLFEYFSETQRNKGNFPGRFSGRQFSNSRSEMNVSTLELGDSALYLCASSLRAGNNEQFFGPGTRLTVL.

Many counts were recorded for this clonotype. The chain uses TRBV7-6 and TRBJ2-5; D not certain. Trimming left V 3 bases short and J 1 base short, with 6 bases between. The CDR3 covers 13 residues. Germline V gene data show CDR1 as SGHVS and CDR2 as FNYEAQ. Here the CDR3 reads CASSLRIQETQYF. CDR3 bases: TGTGCCAGCAGCTTGCGGATCCAAGAGACCCAGTACTTC.

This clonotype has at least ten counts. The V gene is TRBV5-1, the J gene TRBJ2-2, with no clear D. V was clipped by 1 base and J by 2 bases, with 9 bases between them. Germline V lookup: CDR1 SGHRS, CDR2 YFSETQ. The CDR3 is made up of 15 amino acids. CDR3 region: CASSLSPLNTGELFF. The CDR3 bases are TGCGCCAGCAGCTTGTCCCCCCTCAACACCGGGGAGCTGTTTTTT.